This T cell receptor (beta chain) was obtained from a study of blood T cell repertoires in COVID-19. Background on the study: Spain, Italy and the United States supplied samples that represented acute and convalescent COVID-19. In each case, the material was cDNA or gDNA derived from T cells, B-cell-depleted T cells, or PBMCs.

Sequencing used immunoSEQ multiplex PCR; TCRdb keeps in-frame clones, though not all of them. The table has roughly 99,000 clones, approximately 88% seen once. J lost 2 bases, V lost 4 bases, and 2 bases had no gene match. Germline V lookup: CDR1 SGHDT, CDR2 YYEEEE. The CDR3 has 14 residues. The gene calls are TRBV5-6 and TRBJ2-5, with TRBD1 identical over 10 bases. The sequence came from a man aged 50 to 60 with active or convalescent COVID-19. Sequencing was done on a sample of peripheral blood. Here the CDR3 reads CASSPDRGQETQYF. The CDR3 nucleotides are TGTGCCAGCAGCCCGGACAGGGGGCAAGAGACCCAGTACTTC.